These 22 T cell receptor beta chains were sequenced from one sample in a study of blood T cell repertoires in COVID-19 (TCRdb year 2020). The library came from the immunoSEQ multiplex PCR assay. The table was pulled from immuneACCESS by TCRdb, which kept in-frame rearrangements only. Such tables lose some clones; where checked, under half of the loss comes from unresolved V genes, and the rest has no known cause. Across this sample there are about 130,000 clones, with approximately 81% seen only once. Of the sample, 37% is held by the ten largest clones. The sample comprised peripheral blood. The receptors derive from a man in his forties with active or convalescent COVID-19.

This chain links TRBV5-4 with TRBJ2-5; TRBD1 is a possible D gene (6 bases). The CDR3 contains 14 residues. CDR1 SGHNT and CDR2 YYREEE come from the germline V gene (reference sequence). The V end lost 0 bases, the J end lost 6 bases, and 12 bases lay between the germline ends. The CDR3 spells CASSLGGTIKTQYF. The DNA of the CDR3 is TGTGCCAGCAGCTTGGGGGGGACAATTAAGACCCAGTACTTC.

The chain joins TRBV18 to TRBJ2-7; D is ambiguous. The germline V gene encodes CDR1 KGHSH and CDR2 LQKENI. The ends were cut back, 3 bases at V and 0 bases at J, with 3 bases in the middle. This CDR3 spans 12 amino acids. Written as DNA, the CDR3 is TGTGCCAGCTCACCTAGCTCCTACGAGCAGTACTTC. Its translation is CASSPSSYEQYF. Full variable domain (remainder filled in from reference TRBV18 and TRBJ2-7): NAGVMQNPRHLVRRRGQEARLRCSPMKGHSHVYWYRQLPEEGLKFMVYLQKENIIDESGMPKERFSAEFPKEGPSILRIQQVVRGDSAAYFCASSPSSYEQYFGPGTRLTVT.

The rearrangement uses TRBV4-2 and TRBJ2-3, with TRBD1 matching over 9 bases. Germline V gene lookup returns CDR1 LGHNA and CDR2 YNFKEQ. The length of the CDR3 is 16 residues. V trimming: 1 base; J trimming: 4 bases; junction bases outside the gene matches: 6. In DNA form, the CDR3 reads TGTGCCAGCAGCCAAGTTGGACAGGGGAAATCAGATACGCAGTATTTT. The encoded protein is CASSQVGQGKSDTQYF.

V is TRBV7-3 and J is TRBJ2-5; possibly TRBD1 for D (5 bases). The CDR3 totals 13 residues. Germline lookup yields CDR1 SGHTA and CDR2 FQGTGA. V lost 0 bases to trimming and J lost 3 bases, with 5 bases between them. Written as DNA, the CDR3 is TGTGCCAGCAGCTTAACAGGGGAAGAGACCCAGTACTTC. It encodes CASSLTGEETQYF.

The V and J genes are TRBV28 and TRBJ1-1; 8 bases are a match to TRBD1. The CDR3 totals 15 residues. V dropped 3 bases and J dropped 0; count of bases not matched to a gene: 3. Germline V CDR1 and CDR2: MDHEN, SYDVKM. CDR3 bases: TGTGCCAGCAGTTTCCAGGGGGCCTTGAACACTGAAGCTTTCTTT. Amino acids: CASSFQGALNTEAFF.

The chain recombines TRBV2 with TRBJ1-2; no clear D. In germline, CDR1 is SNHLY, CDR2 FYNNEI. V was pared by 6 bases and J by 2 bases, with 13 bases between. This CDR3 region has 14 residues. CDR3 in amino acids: CASRARALNYGYTF. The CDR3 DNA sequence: TGTGCCAGCAGGGCGCGGGCCCTAAACTATGGCTACACCTTC.

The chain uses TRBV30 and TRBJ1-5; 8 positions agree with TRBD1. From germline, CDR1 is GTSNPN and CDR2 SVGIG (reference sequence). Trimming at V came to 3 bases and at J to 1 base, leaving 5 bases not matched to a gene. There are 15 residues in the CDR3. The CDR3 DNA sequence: TGTGCCTGGAGAGACAGGGGTCGCAGCAATCAGCCCCAGCATTTT. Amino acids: CAWRDRGRSNQPQHF.

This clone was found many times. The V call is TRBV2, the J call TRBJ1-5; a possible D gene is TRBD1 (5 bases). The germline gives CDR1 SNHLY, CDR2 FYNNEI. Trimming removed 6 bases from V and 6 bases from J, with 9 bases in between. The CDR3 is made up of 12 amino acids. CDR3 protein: CASSRVTQPQHF. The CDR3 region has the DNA TGTGCCAGCAGCAGGGTAACTCAGCCCCAGCATTTT.

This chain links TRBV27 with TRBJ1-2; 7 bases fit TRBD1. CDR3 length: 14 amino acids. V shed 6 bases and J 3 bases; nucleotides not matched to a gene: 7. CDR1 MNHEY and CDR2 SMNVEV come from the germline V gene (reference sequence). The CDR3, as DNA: TGTGCCAGCAGCAGACAGGGCATCGACTATGGCTACACCTTC. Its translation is CASSRQGIDYGYTF.

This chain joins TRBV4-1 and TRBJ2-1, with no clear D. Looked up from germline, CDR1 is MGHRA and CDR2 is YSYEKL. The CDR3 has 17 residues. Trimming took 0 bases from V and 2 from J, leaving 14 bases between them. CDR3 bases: TGCGCCAGCAGCCAAGACAGTCCGCAGGCTCCCTACAATGAGCAGTTCTTC. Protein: CASSQDSPQAPYNEQFF.

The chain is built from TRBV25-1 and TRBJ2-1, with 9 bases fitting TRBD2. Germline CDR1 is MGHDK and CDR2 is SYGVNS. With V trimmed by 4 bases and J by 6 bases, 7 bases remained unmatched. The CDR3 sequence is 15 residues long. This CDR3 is CASSGVLAGLNEQFF. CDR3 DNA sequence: TGTGCCAGCAGTGGGGTCCTAGCGGGACTCAATGAGCAGTTCTTC.

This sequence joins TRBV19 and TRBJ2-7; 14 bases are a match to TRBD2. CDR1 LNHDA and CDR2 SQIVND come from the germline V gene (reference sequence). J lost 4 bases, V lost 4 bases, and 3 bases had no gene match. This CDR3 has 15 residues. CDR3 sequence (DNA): TGTGCCAGTAGTAAGGGACTAGCGGGAGTGTACGAGCAGTACTTC. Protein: CASSKGLAGVYEQYF.

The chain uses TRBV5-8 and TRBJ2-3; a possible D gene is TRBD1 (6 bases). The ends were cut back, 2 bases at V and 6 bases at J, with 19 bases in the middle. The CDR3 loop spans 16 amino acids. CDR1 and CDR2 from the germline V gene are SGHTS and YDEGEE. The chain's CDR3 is CASSLTGGAGVDTQYF. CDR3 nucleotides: TGTGCCAGCAGCTTAACAGGCGGTGCAGGGGTGGATACGCAGTATTTT.

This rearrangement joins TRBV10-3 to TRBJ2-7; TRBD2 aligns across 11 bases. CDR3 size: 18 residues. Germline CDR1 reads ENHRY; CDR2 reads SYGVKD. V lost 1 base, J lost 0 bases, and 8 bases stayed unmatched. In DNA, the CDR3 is TGTGCCATCAGTGAGTGGCCTAGCGGGGGGCTTACCTCCTACGAGCAGTACTTC. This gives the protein CAISEWPSGGLTSYEQYF.

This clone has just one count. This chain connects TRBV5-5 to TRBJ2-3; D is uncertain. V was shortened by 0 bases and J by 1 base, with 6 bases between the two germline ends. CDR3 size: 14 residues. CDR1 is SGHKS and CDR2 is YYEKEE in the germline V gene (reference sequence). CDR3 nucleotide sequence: TGTGCCAGCAGCTTGGATGTAGGCACAGATACGCAGTATTTT. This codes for CASSLDVGTDTQYF.

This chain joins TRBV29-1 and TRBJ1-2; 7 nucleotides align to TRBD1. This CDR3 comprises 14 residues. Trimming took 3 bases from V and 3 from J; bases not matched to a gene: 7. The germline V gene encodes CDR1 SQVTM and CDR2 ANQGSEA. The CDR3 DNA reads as TGCAGCGTTGAGAGGCAGGGGGACCACTATGGCTACACCTTC. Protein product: CSVERQGDHYGYTF.

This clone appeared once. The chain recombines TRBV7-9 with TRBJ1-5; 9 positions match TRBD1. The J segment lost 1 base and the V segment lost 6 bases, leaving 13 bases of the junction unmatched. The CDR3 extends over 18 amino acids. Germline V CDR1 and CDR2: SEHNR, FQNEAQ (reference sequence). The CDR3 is CASSKAGTGSGSNQPQHF. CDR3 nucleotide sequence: TGTGCCAGCAGTAAGGCCGGGACAGGGAGCGGCAGCAATCAGCCCCAGCATTTT.

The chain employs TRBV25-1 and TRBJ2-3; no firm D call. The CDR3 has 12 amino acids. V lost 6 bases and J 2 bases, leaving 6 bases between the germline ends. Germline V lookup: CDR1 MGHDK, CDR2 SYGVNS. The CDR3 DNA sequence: TGTGCCAGCAGGAGCCACACAGATACGCAGTATTTT. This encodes CASRSHTDTQYF.

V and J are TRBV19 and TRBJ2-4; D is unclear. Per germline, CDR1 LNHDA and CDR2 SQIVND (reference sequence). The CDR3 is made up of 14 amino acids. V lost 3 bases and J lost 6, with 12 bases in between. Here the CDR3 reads CASSMLGPGNIQYF. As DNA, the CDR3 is TGTGCCAGTAGTATGCTAGGTCCGGGAAACATTCAGTACTTC.

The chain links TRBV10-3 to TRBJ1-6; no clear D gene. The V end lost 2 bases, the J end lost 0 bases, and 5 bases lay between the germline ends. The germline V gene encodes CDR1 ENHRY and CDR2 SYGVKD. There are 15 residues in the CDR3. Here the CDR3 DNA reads TGTGCCATCAGTGAGGAGAGCTCCTATAATTCACCCCTCCACTTT. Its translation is CAISEESSYNSPLHF.

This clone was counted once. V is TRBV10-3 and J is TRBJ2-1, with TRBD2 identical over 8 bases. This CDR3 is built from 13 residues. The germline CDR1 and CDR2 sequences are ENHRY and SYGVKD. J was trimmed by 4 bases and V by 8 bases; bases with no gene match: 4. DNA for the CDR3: TGTGCCATCGTAAGCGGGGGTTACAATGAGCAGTTCTTC. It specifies CAIVSGGYNEQFF.

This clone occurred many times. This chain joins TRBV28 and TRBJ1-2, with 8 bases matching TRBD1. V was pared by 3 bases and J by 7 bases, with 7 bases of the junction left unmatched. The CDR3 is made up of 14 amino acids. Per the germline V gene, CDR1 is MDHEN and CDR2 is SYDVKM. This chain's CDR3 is CASSFAQGAIGYTF. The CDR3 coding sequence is TGTGCCAGCAGTTTCGCCCAGGGGGCAATTGGCTACACCTTC.